This T cell receptor beta chain derives from a study of blood T cell repertoires in COVID-19. Turning to the study itself: Samples representing acute and convalescent COVID-19 were sourced from the United States, Italy and Spain.

CDR1 SGHVS and CDR2 FQNEAQ come from the germline V gene. The CDR3 contains 17 residues. V was pared by 4 bases and J by 0 bases, with 9 bases of the junction left unmatched. Sequencing used immunoSEQ multiplex PCR; TCRdb keeps in-frame clones, though not all of them. The table records about 75,000 clones, approximately 85% of them present only once. The specimen was peripheral blood. The TCR was taken from a woman aged 80 or over with active or convalescent COVID-19. V gene TRBV7-8 combines with J gene TRBJ2-1; 7 positions agree with TRBD1. CDR3 nucleotides: TGTGCCAGCAGCTGGCCTCGACAGGGAAGCTCCTACAATGAGCAGTTCTTC. It codes for CASSWPRQGSSYNEQFF.